One and the same sample provided the 28 T cell receptor beta chains below, sequenced in a study of blood T cell repertoires in COVID-19. Clones were sequenced by immunoSEQ multiplex PCR, and TCRdb holds only the in-frame ones, with some missing. This sample has fewer than 300,000 clones, with 75% to 90% found just once. Sequencing was done on a sample of peripheral blood. All receptors come from a human donor in a cohort sampled during active COVID-19.

The chain recombines TRBV5-1 with TRBJ1-2, with TRBD1 matching over 7 bases. The V gene's germline CDR1 is SGHRS and CDR2 YFSETQ. After removal of 0 bases from V and 4 bases from J, the junction contained 3 bases not matched to a gene. The CDR3 is 14 amino acids. In DNA, the CDR3 is TGCGCCAGCAGCTTGGGGGACAGTGCCTATGGCTACACCTTC. This codes for CASSLGDSAYGYTF. Drawing the rest from reference TRBV5-1 and TRBJ1-2, the complete variable domain is KAGVTQTPRYLIKTRGQQVTLSCSPISGHRSVSWYQQTPGQGLQFLFEYFSETQRNKGNFPGRFSGRQFSNSRSEMNVSTLELGDSALYLCASSLGDSAYGYTFGSGTRLTVV.

This clone showed up just a few times. This rearrangement joins TRBV19 to TRBJ1-2, with D unclear. Germline V CDR1 and CDR2: LNHDA, SQIVND (reference sequence). Trimming shortened V by 6 bases and J by 4 bases, and 12 bases separated the two germline ends. This CDR3 spans 13 amino acids. For the CDR3, the DNA is TGTGCCAGTAGGGTCGCAGGCCCCTATGGCTACACCTTC. Protein: CASRVAGPYGYTF.

Concerning this clone: The same CDR3 also results from other DNA sequences found in this sample. This chain uses TRBV27 with TRBJ2-3, with 7 bases identical to TRBD1. V lost 5 bases and J lost 3; bases outside the gene matches: 5. The CDR3 runs 14 residues. CDR1 is MNHEY, CDR2 SMNVEV, per germline (reference sequence). The CDR3 nucleotides are TGTGCCAGCAGTCCCCGGACAGGAACAGATACGCAGTATTTT. Protein sequence: CASSPRTGTDTQYF.

About this clone: One end of the junction does not line up with germline, which may come from a read error. The V call is TRBV2, the J call TRBJ1-5, with TRBD1 identical over 9 bases. Germline V gene lookup returns CDR1 SNHLY and CDR2 FYNNEI. The CDR3 spans 14 residues. The CDR3, as DNA: TGTGCCAGCAGAGAAGGACAGGGGAGCCAGCCCCAGCATTTT. Its protein is CASREGQGSQPQHF.

CDR3 sequence (DNA): TGTGCCAGCAGTGAAGCGCGAAATTCTAACTATGGCTACACCTTC. This codes for CASSEARNSNYGYTF. The chain links TRBV6-1 to TRBJ1-2, with no clear D. Germline values: CDR1 MNHNS, CDR2 SASEGT. Trimming left V 0 bases short and J 0 bases short, with 8 bases between. The CDR3 consists of 15 residues.

V usage is TRBV28 and J usage is TRBJ2-7; no reliable D call. Looked up from germline, CDR1 is MDHEN and CDR2 is SYDVKM. This CDR3 spans 14 amino acids. V lost 5 bases and J 1 base, leaving 12 bases between the germline ends. CDR3 region: CASSPTGWSYEQYF. The CDR3 region has the DNA TGTGCCAGCAGTCCCACCGGTTGGTCCTACGAGCAGTACTTC.

J is TRBJ1-2 and V is TRBV2; maybe TRBD1 (6 bases). This CDR3 contains 11 residues. The germline CDR1 and CDR2 sequences are SNHLY and FYNNEI. Trimming took 7 bases from V and 7 from J, leaving 10 bases between them. CDR3 amino acids: CASKTGLGYTF. The DNA for the CDR3 is TGTGCCAGCAAGACAGGTCTTGGCTACACCTTC.

The rearrangement uses TRBV7-9 and TRBJ2-7, with 7 bases fitting TRBD2. J was trimmed by 9 bases and V by 4 bases; bases with no gene match: 15. This CDR3 comprises 15 residues. CDR1 is SEHNR and CDR2 is FQNEAQ in the germline V gene (reference sequence). As DNA, the CDR3 is TGTGCCAGCAGCTCCCTAGACTACCGGGAGGAATGGCAGTACTTC. Translating gives CASSSLDYREEWQYF.

This chain connects TRBV19 to TRBJ2-3; 8 bases are shared with TRBD2. The CDR3 consists of 15 residues. Germline V gene lookup returns CDR1 LNHDA and CDR2 SQIVND (reference sequence). V dropped 4 bases and J dropped 8; count of bases not matched to a gene: 11. This CDR3 is CASSRGGGRSGTQYF. The CDR3 DNA reads as TGTGCCAGTAGTAGGGGCGGGGGGCGATCTGGTACGCAGTATTTT.

The V call is TRBV6-5, the J call TRBJ2-7; possible D gene TRBD1, 5 bases. Germline-derived CDR1 and CDR2 are MNHEY and SVGAGI. The ends were cut back, 8 bases at V and 6 bases at J, with 11 bases in the middle. The CDR3 runs to 11 residues. The CDR3 DNA follows: TGTGCCAGCGGGGCTGACGGCGAGCAGTACTTC. This encodes CASGADGEQYF.

The chain couples TRBV5-1 to TRBJ1-6, with D tentatively TRBD1 (6 bases). This CDR3 is built from 14 residues. V lost 0 bases, J lost 10 bases, and 11 bases lay in between. Germline CDR1 SGHRS, CDR2 YFSETQ. CDR3 amino acids: CASSLGGGRSPLHF. For the CDR3, the DNA is TGCGCCAGCAGCTTGGGAGGGGGTAGGTCACCCCTCCACTTT.

This chain links TRBV7-6 with TRBJ2-1, with 15 bases matching TRBD2. Unmatched junction bases numbered 6, after V lost 2 bases and J lost 7 bases. Germline V lookup: CDR1 SGHVS, CDR2 FNYEAQ. The CDR3 length is 17 residues. CDR3 in DNA: TGTGCCAGCAGCTTACCTACCGGGACTAGCGGGGGGAATGAGCAGTTCTTC. Amino acid sequence: CASSLPTGTSGGNEQFF.

This chain links TRBV4-1 with TRBJ2-7, with D hard to call. Germline-derived CDR1 and CDR2 are MGHRA and YSYEKL. The CDR3 contains 15 residues. V lost 0 bases and J lost 3, with 12 bases in between. CDR3 loop: CASSQEPGQNYEQYF. The DNA of the CDR3 is TGCGCCAGCAGCCAAGAGCCTGGGCAGAACTACGAGCAGTACTTC.

This rearrangement joins TRBV10-3 to TRBJ2-3; 8 bases map to TRBD2. Trimming at V came to 0 bases and at J to 4 bases, leaving 6 bases not matched to a gene. The CDR3 loop spans 16 amino acids. Germline V lookup: CDR1 ENHRY, CDR2 SYGVKD. The CDR3 bases are TGTGCCATCAGTGAGTCGATCGACGGGGGGGCAGATACGCAGTATTTT. Protein: CAISESIDGGADTQYF.

This clone was seen just once. The chain joins TRBV15 to TRBJ2-3; 7 nucleotides align to TRBD2. Germline V gene sequence: CDR1 LNHNV, CDR2 YYDKDF (reference sequence). After removal of 10 bases from V and 1 base from J, the junction contained 8 bases not matched to a gene. This CDR3 region has 14 residues. The CDR3 DNA is TGTGCCAATCCGACTAGCTCGGGCACAGATACGCAGTATTTT. Translated: CANPTSSGTDTQYF. The full variable domain, rest sourced from reference TRBV15 and TRBJ2-3, is DAMVIQNPRYQVTQFGKPVTLSCSQTLNHNVMYWYQQKSSQAPKLLFHYYDKDFNNEADTPDNFQSRRPNTSFCFLDIRSPGLGDTAMYLCANPTSSGTDTQYFGPGTRLTVL.

The J gene is TRBJ1-3, the V gene TRBV15, with D maybe TRBD1 (5 bases). Trimming shortened V by 4 bases and J by 2 bases, and 9 bases separated the two germline ends. From germline, CDR1 is LNHNV and CDR2 YYDKDF (reference sequence). The CDR3 runs to 14 residues. The CDR3 sequence is CATSTGSPGNTIYF. The CDR3 nucleotides read TGTGCCACCAGCACAGGGTCGCCTGGAAACACCATATATTTT.

J is TRBJ1-2 and V is TRBV21-1; TRBD1 is the table's D call and was not checked against the DNA. TRBV21-1 is recorded as a pseudogene. This CDR3 has 14 amino acids. The CDR3: CAAHSYWTKHGYTF. The CDR3 nucleotides are TGTGCAGCACATAGTTATTGGACAAAGCATGGCTACACCTTC.

This chain joins TRBV18 and TRBJ1-6; possible D gene TRBD1, 5 bases. Germline lookup yields CDR1 KGHSH and CDR2 LQKENI. The CDR3 runs 14 residues. V dropped 5 bases and J dropped 4 bases, with 9 bases sitting between them. The CDR3 DNA is TGTGCCAGCTCAACGGACACATATAATTCACCCCTCCACTTT. This translates into CASSTDTYNSPLHF. Combining the CDR3 with reference TRBV18 and TRBJ1-6 gives the whole variable domain NAGVMQNPRHLVRRRGQEARLRCSPMKGHSHVYWYRQLPEEGLKFMVYLQKENIIDESGMPKERFSAEFPKEGPSILRIQQVVRGDSAAYFCASSTDTYNSPLHFGNGTRLTVT.

This chain uses TRBV12-3 or TRBV12-4 with TRBJ1-6; D remains ambiguous. CDR3 size: 13 residues. V was cut by 4 bases and J by 6 bases, with 7 bases left in between. In DNA, the CDR3 is TGTGCCAGCAGTTACAGTCTTAATTCACCCCTCCACTTT. Translated: CASSYSLNSPLHF.

CDR3 sequence reads: CASSPTGSGANVLTF. The CDR3 region has the DNA TGTGCCAGCAGCCCTACAGGGTCTGGGGCCAACGTCCTGACTTTC. V usage is TRBV11-3 and J usage is TRBJ2-6, with D maybe TRBD1 (6 bases). V was clipped by 5 bases and J by 1 base, with 9 bases between them. CDR1 is SGHNT and CDR2 is YENEEA in the germline V gene. The CDR3 runs 15 residues.

This clone was seen once. The CDR3 DNA sequence: TGTGCCAGCAGCTCTAGCTCTCGTAGTTACGAGCAGTACTTC. It yields the protein CASSSSSRSYEQYF. V and J are TRBV13 and TRBJ2-7; D might be TRBD2 (5 bases). Between the trimmed V and J ends, which lost 4 bases and 4 bases, there was a span of 14 bases. The CDR3 totals 14 residues. CDR1 is PRHDT and CDR2 is FYEKMQ in the germline V gene (reference sequence).

The V call is TRBV24-1, the J call TRBJ2-2; tentative D call: TRBD2 (5 bases). The CDR3 sequence is 14 residues long. The V end was cut by 9 bases, the J end by 6 bases, with 16 bases between. CDR1 is KGHDR, CDR2 SFDVKD, per germline. CDR3 in DNA: TGTGCCACCGCAGAAGAGGGTAAGGCCGGGGAGCTGTTTTTT. It yields the protein CATAEEGKAGELFF.

This chain links TRBV3-1 (or the pseudogene TRBV3-2) with TRBJ2-4, with D unclear. The CDR3 consists of 12 residues. Germline-derived CDR1 and CDR2 are LGHDT and YNNKEL (reference sequence). V was shortened by 3 bases and J by 5 bases, with 5 bases between the two germline ends. The CDR3 loop is CASSHLQNIQYF. CDR3 DNA: TGTGCCAGCAGCCACCTCCAAAACATTCAGTACTTC.

In this sample, this clone turned up a few times. The CDR3 DNA sequence: TGTGCCAGCAGTGAGGGACAGGGTGCAAACATTCAGTACTTC. It encodes CASSEGQGANIQYF. V and J are TRBV2 and TRBJ2-4; TRBD1 matches at 9 bases. This CDR3 has 14 amino acids. Germline CDR1 and CDR2: SNHLY and FYNNEI. V lost 3 bases and J lost 6; bases outside the gene matches: 3.

The rearrangement uses TRBV2 and TRBJ1-2; 7 nucleotides line up with TRBD1. The CDR3 consists of 15 residues. Germline-derived CDR1 and CDR2 are SNHLY and FYNNEI. V lost 6 bases, J lost 4 bases, and 11 bases stayed unmatched. In DNA form, the CDR3 reads TGTGCCAGCAGATTCCCGGGACAGAAAATCTATGGCTACACCTTC. Translating gives CASRFPGQKIYGYTF.

CDR3 in amino acids: CASSQVQGANNEQFF. For the CDR3, the DNA is TGTGCCAGCAGCCAAGTCCAGGGGGCTAACAATGAGCAGTTCTTC. The chain uses TRBV3-1 (or the pseudogene TRBV3-2) and TRBJ2-1, with 8 bases identical to TRBD1. In germline, CDR1 is LGHDT, CDR2 YNNKEL (reference sequence). CDR3 length: 15 amino acids. V shed 1 base, J shed 5 bases, and the junction held 4 bases outside the gene matches.

This clone was seen once. In DNA, the CDR3 is TGCAGCGTTGAATCTGGGTCAGCGGATACGCAGTATTTT. As protein: CSVESGSADTQYF. The gene calls are TRBV29-1 and TRBJ2-3; no reliable D call. Germline CDR1 and CDR2: SQVTM and ANQGSEA. CDR3 length equals 13 residues. Trimming cost V 2 bases and J 6 bases, with 12 bases left between them.

The V call is TRBV5-1, the J call TRBJ1-6; tentatively, D is TRBD1 (6 bases). CDR1 and CDR2 (germline): SGHRS, YFSETQ. V lost 0 bases and J 8 bases, leaving 12 bases between the germline ends. The CDR3 is 15 amino acids. This CDR3 reads CASSLEGEGDSPLHF. DNA for the CDR3: TGCGCCAGCAGCTTGGAGGGGGAAGGTGATTCACCCCTCCACTTT.